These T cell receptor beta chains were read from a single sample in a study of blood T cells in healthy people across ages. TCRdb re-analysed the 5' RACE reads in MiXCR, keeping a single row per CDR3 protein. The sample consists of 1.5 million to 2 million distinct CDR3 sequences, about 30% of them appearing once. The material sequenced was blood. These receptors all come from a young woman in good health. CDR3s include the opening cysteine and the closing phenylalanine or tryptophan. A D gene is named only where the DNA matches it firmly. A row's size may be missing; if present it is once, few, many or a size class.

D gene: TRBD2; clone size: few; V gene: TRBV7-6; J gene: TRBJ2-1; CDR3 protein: CASSRLAGEGDEQFF
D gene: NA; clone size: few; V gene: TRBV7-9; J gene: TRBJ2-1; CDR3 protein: CASSSPASGFRVGVTEQFF
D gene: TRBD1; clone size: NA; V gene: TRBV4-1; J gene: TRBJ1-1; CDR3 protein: CASSQGRGLGTEAFF
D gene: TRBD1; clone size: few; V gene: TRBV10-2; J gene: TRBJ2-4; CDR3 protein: CASSDGTGSADIQYF
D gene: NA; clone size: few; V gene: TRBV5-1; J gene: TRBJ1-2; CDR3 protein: CASSGTGFNYGYTF
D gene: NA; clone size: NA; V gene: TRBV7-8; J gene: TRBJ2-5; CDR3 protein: CASSPLPLPRQETQYF
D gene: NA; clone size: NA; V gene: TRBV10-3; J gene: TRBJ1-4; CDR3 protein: CAIRGIAGEKLFF
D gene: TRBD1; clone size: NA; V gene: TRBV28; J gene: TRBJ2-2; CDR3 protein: CASSHTGTGIAGELFF
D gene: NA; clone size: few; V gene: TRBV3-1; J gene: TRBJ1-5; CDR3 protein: CASSQLRGQPQHF
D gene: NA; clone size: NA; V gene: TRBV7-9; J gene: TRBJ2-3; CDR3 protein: CATRQGRTDTQYF
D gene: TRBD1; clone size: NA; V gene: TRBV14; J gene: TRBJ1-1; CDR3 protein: CASSARDRGGTEAFF
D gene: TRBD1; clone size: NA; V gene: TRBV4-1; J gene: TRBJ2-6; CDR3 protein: CASSQLTGSGANVLTF
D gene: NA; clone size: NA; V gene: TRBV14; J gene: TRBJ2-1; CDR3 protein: CASSQLISYNEQFF
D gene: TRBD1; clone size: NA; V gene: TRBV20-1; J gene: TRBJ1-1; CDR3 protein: CSAPLGGGFTEAFF